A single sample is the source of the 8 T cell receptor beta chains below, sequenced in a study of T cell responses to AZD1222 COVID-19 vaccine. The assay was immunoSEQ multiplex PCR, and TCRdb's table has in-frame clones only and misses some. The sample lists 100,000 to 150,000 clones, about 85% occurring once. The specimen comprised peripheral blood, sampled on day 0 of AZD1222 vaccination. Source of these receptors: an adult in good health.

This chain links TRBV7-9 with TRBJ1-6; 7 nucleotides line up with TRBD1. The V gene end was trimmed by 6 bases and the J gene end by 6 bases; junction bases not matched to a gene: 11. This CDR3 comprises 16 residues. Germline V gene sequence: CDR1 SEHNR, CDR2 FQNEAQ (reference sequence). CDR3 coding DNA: TGTGCCAGCAGAGCGAAGGGGACAGAGATTAATTCACCCCTCCACTTT. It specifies CASRAKGTEINSPLHF. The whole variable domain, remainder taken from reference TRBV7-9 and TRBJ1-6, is DTGVSQNPRHKITKRGQNVTFRCDPISEHNRLYWYRQTLGQGPEFLTYFQNEAQLEKSRLLSDRFSAERPKGSFSTLEIQRTEQGDSAMYLCASRAKGTEINSPLHFGNGTRLTVT.

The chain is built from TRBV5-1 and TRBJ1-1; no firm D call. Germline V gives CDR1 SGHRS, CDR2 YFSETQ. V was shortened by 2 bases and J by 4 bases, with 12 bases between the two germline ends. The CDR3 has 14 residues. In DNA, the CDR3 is TGCGCCAGCAGCTTTACCCAGTCTTCCACTGAAGCTTTCTTT. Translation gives CASSFTQSSTEAFF.

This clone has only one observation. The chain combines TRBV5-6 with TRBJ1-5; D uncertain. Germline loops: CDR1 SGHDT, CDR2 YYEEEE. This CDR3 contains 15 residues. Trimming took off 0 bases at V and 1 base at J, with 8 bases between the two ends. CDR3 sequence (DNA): TGTGCCAGCAGCTTGGGACACCCAAGCAATCAGCCCCAGCATTTT. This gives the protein CASSLGHPSNQPQHF. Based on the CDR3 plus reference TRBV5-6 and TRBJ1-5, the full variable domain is DAGVTQSPTHLIKTRGQQVTLRCSPKSGHDTVSWYQQALGQGPQFIFQYYEEEERQRGNFPDRFSGHQFPNYSSELNVNALLLGDSALYLCASSLGHPSNQPQHFGDGTRLSIL.

The CDR3 sequence is CASGLGDRGNSPLHF. Written as DNA, the CDR3 is TGTGCTAGTGGTTTGGGTGACAGGGGGAATTCACCCCTCCACTTT. V usage is TRBV12-5 and J usage is TRBJ1-6, with 9 bases identical to TRBD1. Germline CDR1 and CDR2: LGHNT and FRNRAP. V gave up 1 base and J gave up 7 bases; unmatched junction bases: 2. The CDR3 totals 15 residues.

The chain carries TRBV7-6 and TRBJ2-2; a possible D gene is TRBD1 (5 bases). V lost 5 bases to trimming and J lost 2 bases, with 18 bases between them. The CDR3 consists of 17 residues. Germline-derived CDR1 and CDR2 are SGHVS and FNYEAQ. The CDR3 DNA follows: TGTGCCAGCAGCCCCCGTAGAGAGACAGCTAACACCGGGGAGCTGTTTTTT. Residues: CASSPRRETANTGELFF.

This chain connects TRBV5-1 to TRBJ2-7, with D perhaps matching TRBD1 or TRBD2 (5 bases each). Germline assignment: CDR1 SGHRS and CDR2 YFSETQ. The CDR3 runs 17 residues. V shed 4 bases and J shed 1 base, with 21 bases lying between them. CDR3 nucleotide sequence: TGCGCCAGCAGCGAAGCGGCCGGGGCAGTGGCGTCCTACGAGCAGTACTTC. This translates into CASSEAAGAVASYEQYF.

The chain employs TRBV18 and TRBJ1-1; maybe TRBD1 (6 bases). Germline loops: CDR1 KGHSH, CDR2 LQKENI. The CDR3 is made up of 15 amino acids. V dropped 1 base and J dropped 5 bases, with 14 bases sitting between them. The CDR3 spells CASSPLTGPKTEAFF. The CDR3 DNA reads TGTGCCAGCTCACCACTAACAGGGCCCAAAACTGAAGCTTTCTTT.

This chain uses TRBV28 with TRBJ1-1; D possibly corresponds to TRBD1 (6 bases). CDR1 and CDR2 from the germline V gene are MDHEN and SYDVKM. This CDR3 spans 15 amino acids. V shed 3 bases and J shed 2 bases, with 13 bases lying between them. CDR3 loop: CASSFGGTPNTEAFF. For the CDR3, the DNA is TGTGCCAGCAGTTTCGGGGGGACACCAAACACTGAAGCTTTCTTT.